These 30 T cell receptor beta chains came from one sample sequenced in a study of OX40 agonist ivuxolimab in advanced cancers. Sequenced by immunoSEQ multiplex PCR; TCRdb stores in-frame clones only, minus some. The sample lists roughly 48,000 clones; around 87% were seen once. The sequenced sample was CD4+ or CD8+ T cells sorted from blood, obtained in a trial of the OX40 agonist ivuxolimab. These receptors were collected from an adult with an advanced solid tumor such as melanoma, head and neck, liver or kidney cancer.

V gene TRBV4-1 combines with J gene TRBJ2-3; 8 nucleotides align to TRBD2. The CDR3 runs 16 residues. Trimming removed 1 base from V and 5 bases from J; junction bases left unmatched: 8. CDR1 is MGHRA, CDR2 YSYEKL, per germline. CDR3 protein: CASSQVPGGLKDTQYF. DNA for the CDR3: TGCGCCAGCAGCCAAGTCCCGGGAGGGCTCAAAGATACGCAGTATTTT.

The rearrangement uses TRBV6-5 and TRBJ1-6; D perhaps matches TRBD1 (5 bases). V was cut by 10 bases and J by 7 bases, with 14 bases left in between. This CDR3 is built from 13 residues. CDR1 is MNHEY and CDR2 is SVGAGI in the germline V gene. The CDR3, as DNA: TGTGCCACCTCCCTGGGGGGGAATTCACCCCTCCACTTT. Protein product: CATSLGGNSPLHF.

The chain uses TRBV19 and TRBJ1-1; 10 bases match TRBD1. This CDR3 spans 14 amino acids. V shed 7 bases and J 6 bases; nucleotides not matched to a gene: 8. Germline loops: CDR1 LNHDA, CDR2 SQIVND (reference sequence). CDR3 in DNA: TGTGCCAGTACCTCTTGGGGACAGGGGCCTGAAGCTTTCTTT. Translated: CASTSWGQGPEAFF.

The genes are TRBV19 and TRBJ1-2, with D possibly being TRBD1 (5 bases). CDR1 and CDR2 (germline): LNHDA, SQIVND (reference sequence). The length of the CDR3 is 15 residues. V gave up 6 bases and J gave up 2 bases, with 16 bases separating them. The CDR3 DNA sequence: TGTGCCAGTAGGGGGCAGGACGGCAGAAACTATGGCTACACCTTC. Translated: CASRGQDGRNYGYTF.

The genes are TRBV11-3 and TRBJ1-2; 9 bases agree with TRBD1. Germline V gene data show CDR1 as SGHNT and CDR2 as YENEEA. V was clipped by 4 bases and J by 8 bases; unmatched bases: 8. This CDR3 is 14 amino acids long. CDR3 nucleotides: TGTGCCAGCAGCTCCTGGGACAGGGATGAGGGCTACACCTTC. Translated: CASSSWDRDEGYTF.

CDR3 residues: CASSLSVLATAYEQYF. The DNA of the CDR3 is TGTGCCAGCAGTTTATCCGTACTAGCGACCGCCTACGAGCAGTACTTC. The rearrangement joins TRBV28 to TRBJ2-7, with 7 positions matching TRBD2. Germline CDR1 is MDHEN and CDR2 is SYDVKM. This CDR3 spans 16 amino acids. The V segment lost 1 base and the J segment 2 bases; nucleotides outside the gene matches: 8.

V usage is TRBV7-6 and J usage is TRBJ2-6; D remains ambiguous. Trimming took 3 bases from V and 0 from J, leaving 3 bases between them. Germline V gives CDR1 SGHVS, CDR2 FNYEAQ. This CDR3 has 14 residues. Here the CDR3 reads CASSLVSGANVLTF. In DNA form, the CDR3 reads TGTGCCAGCAGCTTGGTCTCTGGGGCCAACGTCCTGACTTTC.

The chain carries TRBV2 and TRBJ2-7, with TRBD2 identical over 9 bases. In germline, CDR1 is SNHLY, CDR2 FYNNEI. CDR3 size: 16 residues. Trimming took 4 bases from V and 2 from J; bases not matched to a gene: 9. The CDR3 loop is CASSGKGLARTYEQYF. CDR3 sequence (DNA): TGTGCCAGCAGTGGGAAGGGACTAGCAAGAACCTACGAGCAGTACTTC.

V usage is TRBV27 and J usage is TRBJ1-3; D unresolved. CDR1 is MNHEY and CDR2 is SMNVEV in the germline V gene (reference sequence). The germline V and J ends were trimmed by 0 bases and 1 base, with 4 bases remaining between them. The CDR3 has 14 amino acids. The CDR3 DNA sequence: TGTGCCAGCAGTTTATCGGGTTCTGGAAACACCATATATTTT. Protein product: CASSLSGSGNTIYF.

V is TRBV6-5 and J is TRBJ1-1; D gene uncertain. This CDR3 comprises 13 residues. The V end was cut by 0 bases, the J end by 11 bases, with 13 bases between. The V gene's germline CDR1 is MNHEY and CDR2 SVGAGI. The DNA of the CDR3 is TGTGCCAGCAGTTACTCGAGGTCAATCATCGCTTTCTTT. It codes for CASSYSRSIIAFF.

The chain combines TRBV11-2 with TRBJ1-2, with D maybe TRBD1 (5 bases). The CDR3 spans 17 residues. Germline V CDR1 and CDR2: SGHAT, FQNNGV. V lost 3 bases and J lost 7, with 24 bases in between. CDR3 DNA sequence: TGTGCCAGCAGCTTCCTGGAGCAGGGCTTCAGGGAGGGTGGCTACACCTTC. Translated: CASSFLEQGFREGGYTF.

CDR3 DNA: TGTGCCAGCAGTTACTCTCCCCTTGGGGCTGATGGCTACACCTTC. This codes for CASSYSPLGADGYTF. The V call is TRBV6-5, the J call TRBJ1-2; tentative D call: TRBD1 (5 bases). V lost 0 bases to trimming and J lost 6 bases, with 14 bases between them. Looked up from germline, CDR1 is MNHEY and CDR2 is SVGAGI. The CDR3 has 15 amino acids.

The chain employs TRBV29-1 and TRBJ2-2; no reliable D call. Trimming pared 3 bases from V and 3 bases from J, leaving 11 bases between. Germline V gene data show CDR1 as SQVTM and CDR2 as ANQGSEA. This CDR3 is built from 14 residues. CDR3 DNA: TGCAGCGTTGAGGGTCGGCAGTACACCGGGGAGCTGTTTTTT. Translating gives CSVEGRQYTGELFF.

The J gene is TRBJ2-3, the V gene TRBV7-3, with a weak D call TRBD2 (5 bases). The V end was cut by 1 base, the J end by 0 bases, with 14 bases between. This CDR3 has 17 amino acids. CDR1 is SGHTA and CDR2 is FQGTGA in the germline V gene. The CDR3, as DNA: TGTGCCAGCAGCTTAAAGGGAAGCGGATCTAGCACAGATACGCAGTATTTT. Its protein product is CASSLKGSGSSTDTQYF.

The chain employs TRBV11-2 and TRBJ1-1; TRBD1 aligns across 8 bases. Germline V CDR1 and CDR2: SGHAT, FQNNGV. Trimming cost V 6 bases and J 0 bases; bases outside gene matches: 9. CDR3 size: 16 residues. The CDR3 region has the DNA TGTGCCAGCAGTTTACAGGGGGGCAGGATGAACACTGAAGCTTTCTTT. Translated, it gives CASSLQGGRMNTEAFF.

V and J are TRBV7-2 and TRBJ2-7; D is perhaps TRBD1 (6 bases). V was pared by 5 bases and J by 3 bases, with 14 bases between. The CDR3 is 14 amino acids. Germline V gene data show CDR1 as SGHTA and CDR2 as FQGNSA. Here the CDR3 DNA reads TGTGCCAGCAGCGTCACAGGGTCTTTCTACGAGCAGTACTTC. Translating gives CASSVTGSFYEQYF.

This clone was counted a few times. The chain links TRBV5-1 to TRBJ2-4, with D possibly being TRBD1 (6 bases). This CDR3 has 19 amino acids. Per germline, CDR1 SGHRS and CDR2 YFSETQ. The V gene lost 1 base and the J gene lost 0 bases, with 20 bases spanning the gap. CDR3 amino acids: CASSLTGWGSGPAKNIQYF. The CDR3 DNA reads as TGCGCCAGCAGCTTGACAGGGTGGGGGTCGGGGCCAGCCAAAAACATTCAGTACTTC.

The V and J genes are TRBV14 and TRBJ2-3; no firm D call. The CDR3 has 14 amino acids. Between the trimmed V and J ends, which lost 0 bases and 2 bases, there was a span of 6 bases. Germline assignment: CDR1 SGHDN and CDR2 FVKESK. The CDR3, as DNA: TGTGCCAGCAGCCAAGAGACTCTCACAGATACGCAGTATTTT. This sequence encodes CASSQETLTDTQYF.

This clone was observed a single time. This chain uses TRBV4-1 with TRBJ1-5; D ambiguous. CDR3 length: 11 amino acids. V shed 1 base and J shed 10 bases, with 5 bases lying between them. The germline V gene has CDR1 MGHRA and CDR2 YSYEKL. The CDR3, as DNA: TGCGCCAGCAGCCAAGCCCGACCCCAGCATTTT. It codes for CASSQARPQHF.

The chain uses TRBV28 and TRBJ2-3; 9 bases line up with TRBD2. V shed 11 bases and J 0 bases; nucleotides not matched to a gene: 6. Germline values: CDR1 MDHEN, CDR2 SYDVKM. The CDR3 sequence is 14 residues long. For the CDR3, the DNA is TGTGCCTACCGGACTAGCGAGAGCACAGATACGCAGTATTTT. It yields the protein CAYRTSESTDTQYF.

The chain carries TRBV5-1 and TRBJ2-7; a possible D gene is TRBD1 (6 bases). V lost 1 base to trimming and J lost 2 bases, with 10 bases between them. The CDR3 consists of 14 residues. Germline V gene lookup returns CDR1 SGHRS and CDR2 YFSETQ. The CDR3 DNA follows: TGCGCCAGCAGCTTGTTTGGGGGCGCCTACGAGCAGTACTTC. Translated: CASSLFGGAYEQYF.

The rearrangement joins TRBV6-1 to TRBJ1-4; 10 bases are shared with TRBD1. CDR1 is MNHNS, CDR2 SASEGT, per germline. The CDR3 extends over 15 amino acids. V shed 3 bases and J 8 bases; nucleotides not matched to a gene: 6. The CDR3 sequence: CASSDPTGGREKLFF. DNA for the CDR3: TGTGCCAGCAGTGACCCGACAGGGGGCCGGGAAAAACTGTTTTTT.

This chain links TRBV15 with TRBJ2-7; 9 bases are a match to TRBD1. CDR1 is LNHNV and CDR2 is YYDKDF in the germline V gene (reference sequence). Germline trimming cut 2 bases from V and 7 bases from J; bases unmatched to any gene: 12. The CDR3 is 16 amino acids. The CDR3 coding sequence is TGTGCCACCAGCAGAAGCACACAGGGGGCGTTTCGGGAGCAGTACTTC. Protein sequence: CATSRSTQGAFREQYF.

The chain has TRBV15 and TRBJ2-2, with TRBD1 identical over 8 bases. The CDR3 sequence is 16 residues long. CDR1 is LNHNV and CDR2 is YYDKDF in the germline V gene (reference sequence). The V and J ends lost 6 bases and 5 bases, in that order; junction bases with no gene match: 11. This CDR3 reads CATSLTHRGETGELFF. The CDR3 DNA is TGTGCCACCAGTCTTACGCACAGGGGGGAGACCGGGGAGCTGTTTTTT.

The chain combines TRBV4-3 with TRBJ1-2; D may be TRBD1 (6 bases). This CDR3 is built from 15 residues. Germline V lookup: CDR1 LGHNA, CDR2 YSLEER. Trimming pared 0 bases from V and 8 bases from J, leaving 16 bases between. CDR3 loop: CASSQDRAGDRGYTF. The CDR3, as DNA: TGCGCCAGCAGCCAAGATCGAGCAGGGGATCGGGGCTACACCTTC.

The rearrangement joins TRBV6-1 to TRBJ1-5; no firm D call. The CDR3 is 14 amino acids. V lost 0 bases to trimming and J lost 3 bases, with 6 bases between them. Germline V lookup: CDR1 MNHNS, CDR2 SASEGT. The DNA of the CDR3 is TGTGCCAGCAGTGAAGCGGGAGCCAATCAGCCCCAGCATTTT. It is translated as CASSEAGANQPQHF.

The rearrangement links TRBV6-5 to TRBJ1-1, with D unresolved. The CDR3 length is 13 residues. Looked up from germline, CDR1 is MNHEY and CDR2 is SVGAGI. The V and J ends lost 2 bases and 0 bases respectively, with 4 bases between them. CDR3 nucleotide sequence: TGTGCCAGCAGTTACACAATGAACACTGAAGCTTTCTTT. It is translated as CASSYTMNTEAFF.

This chain links TRBV16 with TRBJ2-7; maybe TRBD1 (5 bases). The CDR3 consists of 16 residues. Trimming took off 3 bases at V and 4 bases at J, with 19 bases between the two ends. The germline CDR1 and CDR2 sequences are KGHSY and FQNENV. This chain's CDR3 is CASSQYRTGPQYEQYF. The CDR3 DNA reads TGTGCCAGCAGCCAGTACAGGACCGGGCCTCAATACGAGCAGTACTTC.

J is TRBJ2-7 and V is TRBV4-2; 13 positions agree with TRBD2. The CDR3 sequence is 16 residues long. Germline loops: CDR1 LGHNA, CDR2 YNFKEQ. The junction had 8 bases not matched to a gene; V was cut back by 4 bases and J by 5 bases. As DNA, the CDR3 is TGTGCCAGCAGCCTGAGTCCCGGACTAGCGGGGGACGAGCAGTACTTC. Translation gives CASSLSPGLAGDEQYF.

CDR3: CASSLAGSGIEKLFF. The CDR3 region has the DNA TGTGCCAGCAGTTTAGCAGGATCTGGTATTGAAAAACTGTTTTTT. The chain carries TRBV27 and TRBJ1-4; D is undetermined. Germline CDR1 and CDR2: MNHEY and SMNVEV (reference sequence). V was shortened by 2 bases and J by 7 bases, with 14 bases between the two germline ends. The CDR3 is 15 amino acids. The full variable domain, with the rest looked up from reference TRBV27 and TRBJ1-4, is EAQVTQNPRYLITVTGKKLTVTCSQNMNHEYMSWYRQDPGLGLRQIYYSMNVEVTDKGDVPEGYKVSRKEKRNFPLILESPSPNQTSLYFCASSLAGSGIEKLFFGSGTQLSVL.